Listed below are T cell receptor beta chains from one sample, sequenced in a study of shared clonotypes between healthy human individuals. Repertoires were generated with immunoSEQ multiplex PCR, while TCRdb's copy carries only in-frame clones and drops some. Among approximately 650,000 clones listed, over 95% were seen once. Sequenced: naive CD8+ T cells sorted from blood. These receptors came from a woman aged 30 to 39 in good health. Both conserved end residues are part of each CDR3. D genes are given only for firm matches. Size is omitted from some rows. Given values are once, few, many or a class for expanded clones.

once,TRBD2,TRBJ2-2,TRBV27,CASRNRGTSGRSGELFF,TGTGCCAGCAGAAATCGTGGGACTAGCGGGAGGTCTGGGGAGCTGTTTTTT
once,.,TRBJ2-5,TRBV10-3,CAISEEIGDWEQYF,TGTGCCATCAGTGAGGAAATAGGAGACTGGGAGCAGTACTTC
.,TRBD1,TRBJ1-4,TRBV7-9,CASSRPAGGLRTNEKLFF,TGTGCCAGCAGTCGGCCGGCAGGGGGCCTGAGAACTAATGAAAAACTGTTTTTT
.,TRBD1,TRBJ2-7,TRBV9,CASSAGQDYEQYF,TGTGCCAGCAGCGCGGGACAGGACTACGAGCAGTACTTC
.,.,TRBJ2-7,TRBV6-5,CASSYSTGRAYEQYF,TGTGCCAGCAGTTACTCGACAGGAAGGGCCTACGAGCAGTACTTC
.,.,TRBJ2-7,TRBV5-4,CASSLDDYEQYF,TGTGCCAGCAGCTTGGATGACTACGAGCAGTACTTC
.,.,TRBJ2-7,TRBV27,CASSPDRYEQYF,TGTGCCAGCAGTCCCGATCGTTACGAGCAGTACTTC
.,TRBD2,TRBJ2-3,TRBV28,CASSLRLAGVTDTQYF,TGTGCCAGCAGTCTCAGACTAGCGGGAGTAACAGATACGCAGTATTTT
.,.,TRBJ1-4,TRBV28,CASSTAGVLEKLFF,TGTGCCAGCAGTACCGCGGGGGTTCTTGAAAAACTGTTTTTT
.,.,TRBJ2-3,TRBV5-1,CASSPVTGVPPDTQYF,TGCGCCAGCAGCCCCGTGACGGGAGTCCCCCCAGATACGCAGTATTTT
few,.,TRBJ2-1,TRBV19,CASSPGQWGDEQFF,TGTGCCAGTAGCCCGGGACAATGGGGGGATGAGCAGTTCTTC
.,.,TRBJ1-1,TRBV2,CASRGGGIQPMNTEAFF,TGTGCCAGCAGGGGAGGGGGTATCCAACCGATGAACACTGAAGCTTTCTTT
.,.,TRBJ2-7,TRBV10-2,CASSGYEQYF,TGCGCCAGCAGTGGATACGAGCAGTACTTC
once,TRBD2,TRBJ2-1,TRBV7-9,CASSLVLAGSNEQFF,TGTGCCAGCAGCCTAGTACTAGCGGGATCCAATGAGCAGTTCTTC
.,.,TRBJ2-6,TRBV7-8,CASSPVEGPGANVLTF,TGTGCCAGCAGCCCAGTAGAGGGGCCTGGGGCCAACGTCCTGACTTTC
.,TRBD2,TRBJ2-3,TRBV11-2,CASSLSPGGPGTDTQYF,TGTGCCAGCAGCTTAAGTCCGGGAGGGCCGGGCACAGATACGCAGTATTTT
.,TRBD1,TRBJ1-2,TRBV19,CASSMGQGGDGYTF,TGTGCCAGTAGTATGGGACAGGGGGGTGATGGCTACACCTTC
.,.,TRBJ2-2,TRBV29-1,CSVEWGTAGELFF,TGCAGCGTTGAATGGGGGACGGCCGGGGAGCTGTTTTTT
.,.,TRBJ2-5,TRBV19,CASSIGTGGETQYF,TGTGCCAGTAGTATCGGAACAGGCGGAGAGACCCAGTACTTC
.,TRBD2,TRBJ2-5,TRBV9,CASSVGSEGLEIETQYF,TGTGCCAGCAGCGTAGGTTCCGAGGGACTAGAGATAGAGACCCAGTACTTC
.,.,TRBJ1-3,TRBV5-6,CASSFTLFSGNTIYF,TGTGCCAGCAGCTTTACTCTCTTCTCTGGAAACACCATATATTTT
.,.,TRBJ1-3,TRBV6-5,CASSYGGMVSGNTIYF,TGTGCCAGCAGTTACGGGGGTATGGTCAGTGGAAACACCATATATTTT
.,.,TRBJ2-7,TRBV7-9,CASSLAVGWVTYEQYF,TGTGCCAGCAGCTTAGCGGTGGGTTGGGTTACCTACGAGCAGTACTTC
once,TRBD1,TRBJ2-1,TRBV28,CASSLFDRGANEQFF,TGTGCCAGCAGTTTATTTGACAGGGGGGCGAATGAGCAGTTCTTC
.,TRBD1,TRBJ1-5,TRBV5-1,CASSPETLTGGNQPQHF,TGCGCCAGCAGCCCCGAAACCTTGACAGGGGGCAATCAGCCCCAGCATTTT
.,.,TRBJ2-3,TRBV6-6,CASSYSSGSTDTQYF,TGTGCCAGCAGTTACTCGAGCGGTAGCACAGATACGCAGTATTTT
.,.,TRBJ2-7,TRBV19,CASSIEDSGAYEQYF,TGTGCCAGTAGTATAGAGGACAGTGGTGCCTACGAGCAGTACTTC
.,TRBD1,TRBJ2-7,TRBV4-2,CASSQERQGAYEQYF,TGTGCCAGCAGCCAAGAGAGACAGGGGGCATACGAGCAGTACTTC
.,TRBD2,TRBJ2-7,TRBV28,CASSPPGLVYEQYF,TGTGCCAGCAGTCCGCCGGGACTAGTCTACGAGCAGTACTTC
.,TRBD2,TRBJ2-5,TRBV11-2,CASRTTVGLVSETQYF,TGTGCCAGCAGGACAACGGTGGGACTAGTTTCAGAGACCCAGTACTTC
.,.,TRBJ1-5,TRBV28,CASSLGRNQPQHF,TGTGCCAGCAGCCTCGGGCGAAATCAGCCCCAGCATTTT
.,.,TRBJ1-5,TRBV15,CATRESDYQPQHF,TGTGCCACCAGAGAGTCTGACTATCAGCCCCAGCATTTT
.,.,TRBJ2-7,TRBV28,CASSARTSSDEQYF,TGTGCCAGCAGTGCCCGGACAAGTTCCGACGAGCAGTACTTC
.,TRBD2,TRBJ2-7,TRBV28,CASGGEYRSYEQYF,TGTGCCAGCGGGGGGGAGTATCGGTCGTACGAGCAGTACTTC
.,.,TRBJ2-7,TRBV4-1,CASSQDGGVNEQYF,TGCGCCAGCAGCCAAGATGGAGGGGTGAACGAGCAGTACTTC
.,TRBD1,TRBJ2-1,TRBV28,CASSLGRGPNNEQFF,TGTGCCAGCAGTTTGGGCAGGGGGCCCAACAATGAGCAGTTCTTC
.,.,TRBJ2-5,TRBV5-6,CASSLGEGGPQYF,TGTGCCAGCAGCTTGGGGGAGGGGGGCCCCCAGTACTTC
.,.,TRBJ2-1,TRBV2,CASSEVRNEQFF,TGTGCCAGCAGTGAAGTTAGAAATGAGCAGTTCTTC
once,.,TRBJ2-6,TRBV2,CASTMGVSGANVLTF,TGTGCCAGCACCATGGGGGTCTCAGGGGCCAACGTCCTGACTTTC
.,.,TRBJ1-5,TRBV4-1,CASSQGVGRPQHF,TGCGCCAGCAGCCAAGGAGTAGGGCGGCCCCAGCATTTT
.,.,TRBJ1-1,TRBV28,CASSDPAGEAFF,TGTGCCAGCAGCGACCCGGCGGGGGAAGCTTTCTTT
.,.,TRBJ2-5,TRBV5-1,CASSPWDSQETQYF,TGCGCCAGCAGCCCATGGGACTCACAAGAGACCCAGTACTTC
.,TRBD2,TRBJ2-2,TRBV27,CASSFSGRRGLNTGELFF,TGTGCCAGCAGTTTCAGCGGGAGAAGGGGATTGAACACCGGGGAGCTGTTTTTT
.,TRBD1,TRBJ2-7,TRBV7-9,CASGPGGREQYF,TGTGCCAGCGGTCCAGGGGGCCGGGAGCAGTACTTC
.,.,TRBJ1-1,TRBV19,CASSISNGGTLNTEAFF,TGTGCCAGTAGTATAAGTAACGGTGGAACCCTGAACACTGAAGCTTTCTTT
.,TRBD1,TRBJ2-7,TRBV27,CASSLEGQGAGEQYF,TGTGCCAGCAGTCTAGAGGGCCAGGGGGCTGGCGAGCAGTACTTC
.,.,TRBJ2-3,TRBV6-5,CASSPSSETTDTQYF,TGTGCCAGCAGCCCCTCTAGCGAGACCACAGATACGCAGTATTTT
.,TRBD2,TRBJ2-7,TRBV29-1,CSVIAGASYEQYF,TGCAGCGTCATAGCGGGAGCCTCCTACGAGCAGTACTTC
.,.,TRBJ2-1,TRBV20-1,CSALDYEQFF,TGCAGTGCTCTAGACTATGAGCAGTTCTTC
.,.,TRBJ1-5,TRBV6-5,CASSYSEDQPQHF,TGTGCCAGCAGTTACTCTGAGGATCAGCCCCAGCATTTT
.,.,TRBJ2-5,TRBV23-1,CASSPPGPQETQYF,TGCGCCAGCAGTCCTCCGGGACCCCAAGAGACCCAGTACTTC
.,.,TRBJ1-1,TRBV28,CASRASTEAFF,TGTGCCAGCAGGGCGTCCACTGAAGCTTTCTTT